The entry that follows covers one T cell receptor beta chain sequence. Antigen: not known. Generated by immunoSEQ multiplex PCR, the TCRdb table keeps only in-frame clones and is missing some. The sample gives millions of clones, more than 90% of which show up once; about 0.13% is in the top ten. The data belong to a study of shared clonotypes between healthy human individuals. Study results and limitations: Sample collection involved blood only; tissue repertoires are likely different.

V was pared by 7 bases and J by 8 bases, with 20 bases between. CDR1 is SEHNR and CDR2 is FQNEAQ in the germline V gene (reference sequence). The CDR3 is made up of 14 amino acids. Material: naive CD4+ T cells sorted from blood. The subset: CD45RA+ positively selected. The V call is TRBV7-9, the J call TRBJ1-2; tentative D call: TRBD1 (6 bases). This sequence originates from a man in his late teens or twenties in good health. The CDR3 sequence: CASNSKGGSGGYTF. CDR3 in DNA: TGTGCCAGCAATTCAAAAGGGGGAAGTGGGGGCTACACCTTC.